Following are 14 T cell receptor beta chains from one sample sequenced in a study of T cell responses to AZD1222 COVID-19 vaccine. Repertoires were generated with immunoSEQ multiplex PCR, while TCRdb's copy carries only in-frame clones and drops some. The sample contains 180,000 or so clones, approximately 91% of which appear only once. The input for sequencing was peripheral blood, taken 28 days after the second AZD1222 dose. The receptors stem from an adult who received the AZD1222 COVID-19 vaccine.

The chain carries TRBV7-9 and TRBJ1-3, with a weak D call TRBD1 (5 bases). Germline V CDR1 and CDR2: SEHNR, FQNEAQ (reference sequence). Trimming cost V 1 base and J 7 bases, with 11 bases left between them. The CDR3 runs to 14 residues. CDR3 residues: CASSLVPGMNTIYF. CDR3 in DNA: TGTGCCAGCAGCTTAGTTCCAGGGATGAACACCATATATTTT. The full variable domain, rest sourced from reference TRBV7-9 and TRBJ1-3, is DTGVSQNPRHKITKRGQNVTFRCDPISEHNRLYWYRQTLGQGPEFLTYFQNEAQLEKSRLLSDRFSAERPKGSFSTLEIQRTEQGDSAMYLCASSLVPGMNTIYFGEGSWLTVV.

The genes are TRBV11-1 and TRBJ1-1; D is ambiguous. CDR1 is SGHAT, CDR2 FQDESV, per germline (reference sequence). Trimming took 2 bases from V and 5 from J, leaving 3 bases between them. This CDR3 region has 11 residues. The CDR3 protein is CASSLWTEAFF. DNA for the CDR3: TGTGCCAGCAGCTTATGGACTGAAGCTTTCTTT. Supplemented by reference TRBV11-1 and TRBJ1-1, the full variable domain reads EAEVAQSPRYKITEKSQAVAFWCDPISGHATLYWYRQILGQGPELLVQFQDESVVDDSQLPKDRFSAERLKGVDSTLKIQPAELGDSAMYLCASSLWTEAFFGQGTRLTVV.

The chain employs TRBV3-1 (or the pseudogene TRBV3-2) and TRBJ2-3; D unresolved. The germline V gene has CDR1 LGHDT and CDR2 YNNKEL (reference sequence). The CDR3 consists of 15 residues. The V end was cut by 0 bases, the J end by 0 bases, with 7 bases between. DNA for the CDR3: TGTGCCAGCAGCCAAGATGTCAGCAGCACAGATACGCAGTATTTT. Its protein is CASSQDVSSTDTQYF.

This clone was detected only once. This CDR3 reads CASCAGGDEKLFF. CDR3 DNA: TGTGCCAGTTGCGCGGGGGGTGATGAAAAACTGTTTTTT. The J gene is TRBJ1-4, the V gene TRBV12-3 or TRBV12-4, with D perhaps TRBD1 (5 bases). Between the trimmed V and J ends, which lost 9 bases and 6 bases, there was a span of 14 bases. This CDR3 comprises 13 residues.

The chain couples TRBV27 to TRBJ2-4; TRBD1 is a possible D gene (6 bases). The V gene lost 6 bases and the J gene lost 15 bases, with 18 bases spanning the gap. The CDR3 is made up of 12 amino acids. Germline V gene sequence: CDR1 MNHEY, CDR2 SMNVEV (reference sequence). CDR3 bases: TGTGCCAGCAGACCACAGGGTTTCGCTCCGTACTTC. It encodes CASRPQGFAPYF.

J is TRBJ2-5 and V is TRBV28, with D possibly TRBD2 on 5 matching bases. V dropped 11 bases and J dropped 1 base, with 23 bases sitting between them. Germline V CDR1 and CDR2: MDHEN, SYDVKM. The CDR3 runs 16 residues. The CDR3 nucleotides read TGTGCCTCAGGCGCTCTTTCTAGCAGTAGCCAAGAGACCCAGTACTTC. Translated, it gives CASGALSSSSQETQYF.

J is TRBJ2-2 and V is TRBV28; 9 positions agree with TRBD2. V gave up 4 bases and J gave up 7 bases; unmatched junction bases: 16. The CDR3 is 18 residues long. Germline V lookup: CDR1 MDHEN, CDR2 SYDVKM. The CDR3 DNA follows: TGTGCCAGCAGTTCCCTACCCTATAGCGGGAGTGCCATCGGGGAGCTGTTTTTT. Protein sequence: CASSSLPYSGSAIGELFF. Variable domain in full (rest from reference TRBV28 and TRBJ2-2): DVKVTQSSRYLVKRTGEKVFLECVQDMDHENMFWYRQDPGLGLRLIYFSYDVKMKEKGDIPEGYSVSREKKERFSLILESASTNQTSMYLCASSSLPYSGSAIGELFFGEGSRLTVL.

The chain combines TRBV5-1 with TRBJ1-4; D unresolved. Germline V gives CDR1 SGHRS, CDR2 YFSETQ. This CDR3 is 14 amino acids long. V lost 5 bases and J 8 bases, leaving 16 bases between the germline ends. CDR3: CASRLGPNGEKLFF. For the CDR3, the DNA is TGCGCCAGCAGACTTGGCCCTAACGGGGAAAAACTGTTTTTT.

This sequence joins TRBV5-4 and TRBJ1-2; D call uncertain. Deletions cut 0 bases from V and 4 bases from J, with 4 bases between. The germline gives CDR1 SGHNT, CDR2 YYREEE (reference sequence). The CDR3 sequence is 12 residues long. This CDR3 is CASSLDTYGYTF. The CDR3, as DNA: TGTGCCAGCAGCTTGGACACCTATGGCTACACCTTC.

As DNA, the CDR3 is TGTGCCAGCAGCTTAGTTTGGGGATCGGACACCGGGGAGCTGTTTTTT. Protein: CASSLVWGSDTGELFF. The chain couples TRBV7-9 to TRBJ2-2; D is uncertain. The CDR3 sequence is 16 residues long. V gave up 1 base and J gave up 3 bases, with 12 bases separating them. Germline loops: CDR1 SEHNR, CDR2 FQNEAQ (reference sequence).

V gene TRBV28 combines with J gene TRBJ1-2, with 12 bases lining up with TRBD1. The CDR3 has 15 residues. The germline CDR1 and CDR2 sequences are MDHEN and SYDVKM. Trimming took 6 bases from V and 7 from J; bases not matched to a gene: 9. The CDR3 DNA reads as TGTGCCAGCAGCGGGGGGGACAGGGGGCGCCTTGGCTACACCTTC. Translated, it gives CASSGGDRGRLGYTF.

Of note for this clone: Other DNA sequences in this sample translate to the same CDR3. The rearrangement joins TRBV19 to TRBJ2-1, with TRBD2 matching over 9 bases. Germline V CDR1 and CDR2: LNHDA, SQIVND (reference sequence). V lost 7 bases to trimming and J lost 2 bases; unmatched junction nucleotides: 0. The CDR3 has 13 residues. Here the CDR3 reads CASTSGAYNEQFF. CDR3 DNA sequence: TGTGCCAGTACTAGCGGGGCCTACAATGAGCAGTTCTTC.

The chain is built from TRBV7-9 and TRBJ1-4; 10 bases align to TRBD1. The CDR3 is 14 residues long. The germline V gene encodes CDR1 SEHNR and CDR2 FQNEAQ (reference sequence). V was pared by 5 bases and J by 8 bases, with 5 bases of the junction left unmatched. CDR3 DNA: TGTGCCAGCAGCCGACAGGGGGCGCGCGAAAAACTGTTTTTT. It specifies CASSRQGAREKLFF.

This chain joins TRBV12-5 and TRBJ1-6, with a tentative D call TRBD1 (5 bases). Trimming cost V 1 base and J 10 bases, with 14 bases left between them. The V gene's germline CDR1 is LGHNT and CDR2 FRNRAP. This CDR3 is built from 15 residues. As DNA, the CDR3 is TGTGCTAGTGGTTTGGATCCGGGAGAGGGGTCACCCCTCCACTTT. This encodes CASGLDPGEGSPLHF. Combining the CDR3 with reference TRBV12-5 and TRBJ1-6 gives the whole variable domain DARVTQTPRHKVTEMGQEVTMRCQPILGHNTVFWYRQTMMQGLELLAYFRNRAPLDDSGMPKDRFSAEMPDATLATLKIQPSEPRDSAVYFCASGLDPGEGSPLHFGNGTRLTVT.